The 8 T cell receptor beta chains listed next were all sequenced from one sample in a study of cytomegalovirus exposure and HLA in healthy donors. With 60 Vbeta and 13 Jbeta primers, the PCR was carried out. Sequencing was performed with immunoSEQ multiplex PCR; in TCRdb, only in-frame clones are kept and a portion is missing. The data show approximately 220,000 clones, under 80% seen once. Sequenced sample: PBMCs. The source of these receptors is a girl aged 2 to 9 in good health and CMV-seronegative.

In its sample, this clone was seen a few times. The V call is TRBV6-4, the J call TRBJ1-1; D is possibly TRBD1 (5 bases). Trimming shortened V by 0 bases and J by 11 bases, and 10 bases separated the two germline ends. Germline lookup yields CDR1 MRHNA and CDR2 SNTAGT. The CDR3 runs to 12 residues. Here the CDR3 reads CASSDSQGRAFF. CDR3 bases: TGTGCCAGCAGTGACTCTCAGGGAAGGGCTTTCTTT.

A few counts support this clone. This chain joins TRBV25-1 and TRBJ1-2; D not certain. V dropped 3 bases and J dropped 1 base, with 9 bases sitting between them. CDR1 MGHDK and CDR2 SYGVNS come from the germline V gene. This CDR3 is 14 amino acids long. CDR3 region: CASSDTAGNYGYTF. The CDR3 DNA is TGTGCCAGCAGTGACACCGCCGGTAACTATGGCTACACCTTC.

This clone was picked up a small number of times. This chain uses TRBV6-5 with TRBJ1-1; 11 positions match TRBD1. The CDR3 contains 15 residues. The germline V gene has CDR1 MNHEY and CDR2 SVGAGI. V shed 2 bases, J shed 6 bases, and the junction held 5 bases outside the gene matches. The CDR3 is CASSYSRDRGAEAFF. Here the CDR3 DNA reads TGTGCCAGCAGTTACAGCCGGGACAGGGGGGCTGAAGCTTTCTTT.

This clone appeared a few times. The rearrangement uses TRBV2 and TRBJ1-2; tentative D call: TRBD1 (5 bases). V gave up 0 bases and J gave up 1 base, with 6 bases separating them. CDR1 is SNHLY, CDR2 FYNNEI, per germline. This CDR3 spans 14 amino acids. CDR3 protein: CASSEAGGNYGYTF. In DNA, the CDR3 is TGTGCCAGCAGTGAAGCGGGGGGTAACTATGGCTACACCTTC. The variable domain in full, completed from reference TRBV2 and TRBJ1-2, reads EPEVTQTPSHQVTQMGQEVILRCVPISNHLYFYWYRQILGQKVEFLVSFYNNEISEKSEIFDDQFSVERPDGSNFTLKIRSTKLEDSAMYFCASSEAGGNYGYTFGSGTRLTVV.

The V and J genes are TRBV29-1 and TRBJ2-2, with a tentative D call TRBD2 (6 bases). The germline V gene encodes CDR1 SQVTM and CDR2 ANQGSEA. Trimming cost V 1 base and J 0 bases, with 15 bases left between them. The CDR3 consists of 17 residues. In nucleotides, the CDR3 is TGCAGCGTTGAAGGACTAGGGCTAGCCCCGAACACCGGGGAGCTGTTTTTT. It encodes CSVEGLGLAPNTGELFF.

This clone showed up just once. The chain couples TRBV5-1 to TRBJ1-1; 7 bases agree with TRBD1. The germline gives CDR1 SGHRS, CDR2 YFSETQ. Trimming cost V 4 bases and J 1 base; bases outside gene matches: 4. The length of the CDR3 is 14 residues. The CDR3: CASSARDRNTEAFF. The CDR3 nucleotides read TGCGCCAGCAGCGCCCGGGACAGGAACACTGAAGCTTTCTTT.

V usage is TRBV21-1 and J usage is TRBJ1-2; no check of the table's D call, TRBD1, against the DNA was made. TRBV21-1 is designated a pseudogene. This CDR3 has 11 residues. CDR3 region: CASSKNRGYTF. For the CDR3, the DNA is TGTGCCAGCAGCAAAAACAGGGGCTACACCTTC.

The chain employs TRBV29-1 and TRBJ2-7; 7 bases fit TRBD1. Germline V lookup: CDR1 SQVTM, CDR2 ANQGSEA. V shed 3 bases and J 6 bases; nucleotides not matched to a gene: 5. CDR3 length: 12 residues. The CDR3 here is CSVEKGAGEQYF. The CDR3 region has the DNA TGCAGCGTTGAGAAGGGGGCTGGCGAGCAGTACTTC.